What follows describes a single TCR beta chain. The data are from a study of blood T cell repertoires in COVID-19. As originally analysed: How many nucleated cells were present was estimated from reference gene primer amplification. Data came from immunoSEQ multiplex PCR; TCRdb stores just in-frame clones and leaves some out. That table gives V, J and clone size, and the DNA gave D and trimming. The sample holds tens of thousands of clones, more than 75% seen once. V was trimmed by 2 bases and J by 7 bases, leaving 9 bases between them. There are 12 residues in the CDR3. The germline CDR1 and CDR2 sequences are GTSNPN and SVGIG (reference sequence).

The chain recombines TRBV30 with TRBJ2-1, with D perhaps TRBD1 (6 bases). The receptor's source is a woman aged 80 or over with acute or convalescent COVID-19. Material for sequencing was peripheral blood. The CDR3 region has the DNA TGTGCCTGGAGTCGGGACATTAATGAGCAGTTCTTC. Its protein product is CAWSRDINEQFF.